The 26 T cell receptor beta chains listed next were all sequenced from one sample in a study of cytotoxic CD8 clonotypes in ibrutinib-treated CLL. Profiling relied on immunoSEQ multiplex PCR, and the TCRdb table lists in-frame clones only, not all of them. This table holds 100,000 to 150,000 clones, roughly 85% found once. Sequencing used PBMCs, obtained after 24 months of ibrutinib treatment. The receptor source for this set is a human donor with chronic lymphocytic leukemia.

This rearrangement joins TRBV7-6 to TRBJ2-1; the D is unclear. The CDR3 extends over 11 amino acids. Looked up from germline, CDR1 is SGHVS and CDR2 is FNYEAQ. Between the trimmed V and J ends, which lost 5 bases and 2 bases, there was a span of 1 base. The CDR3 sequence is CASSTYNEQFF. The CDR3, as DNA: TGTGCCAGCAGCACCTACAATGAGCAGTTCTTC.

This chain connects TRBV28 to TRBJ2-7, with D unresolved. The germline gives CDR1 MDHEN, CDR2 SYDVKM. V was pared by 7 bases and J by 5 bases, with 15 bases between. CDR3 length: 13 amino acids. This CDR3 reads CASIPSAANEQYF. For the CDR3, the DNA is TGTGCCAGCATTCCTTCGGCGGCCAACGAGCAGTACTTC.

CDR3 nucleotide sequence: TGTGCCTGGAGTGTATTTGGGTACGAGCAGTACTTC. This encodes CAWSVFGYEQYF. The chain recombines TRBV30 with TRBJ2-7; no clear D. The ends were cut back, 0 bases at V and 4 bases at J, with 7 bases in the middle. Germline V gene data show CDR1 as GTSNPN and CDR2 as SVGIG (reference sequence). The CDR3 is 12 residues long. The full variable domain, in which reference TRBV30 and TRBJ2-7 provide the parts outside the CDR3, is SQTIHQWPATLVQPVGSPLSLECTVEGTSNPNLYWYRQAAGRGLQLLFYSVGIGQISSEVPQNLSASRPQDRQFILSSKKLLLSDSGFYLCAWSVFGYEQYFGPGTRLTVT.

The CDR3 DNA reads as TGCAGCGTTGGAAACAGGGACGGGGCCAACGTCCTGACTTTC. Translated, it gives CSVGNRDGANVLTF. V gene TRBV29-1 combines with J gene TRBJ2-6, with D possibly matching TRBD1 (6 bases). The V and J ends lost 4 bases and 4 bases respectively, with 11 bases between them. The germline V gene encodes CDR1 SQVTM and CDR2 ANQGSEA. The CDR3 consists of 14 residues.

The V call is TRBV27, the J call TRBJ2-7; TRBD2 agrees at 14 bases. The CDR3 length is 18 residues. J gave up 1 base and V 5 bases, and 10 bases lay outside the gene matches. CDR1 is MNHEY and CDR2 is SMNVEV in the germline V gene (reference sequence). CDR3 nucleotides: TGTGCCAGCAGTCGCGACAGGACTAGCGGGAGGATATCCTACGAGCAGTACTTC. It specifies CASSRDRTSGRISYEQYF.

The chain joins TRBV2 to TRBJ1-2, with TRBD1 matching over 7 bases. With 6 bases clipped from V and 3 bases from J, the junction kept 4 bases outside the gene matches. The germline V gene encodes CDR1 SNHLY and CDR2 FYNNEI. The CDR3 totals 13 residues. Here the CDR3 DNA reads TGTGCCAGCAGACCTACAGGGGACTATGGCTACACCTTC. It encodes CASRPTGDYGYTF.

The chain joins TRBV7-2 to TRBJ1-1, with unresolved D. CDR1 is SGHTA and CDR2 is FQGNSA in the germline V gene. This CDR3 is 13 amino acids long. Trimming took 3 bases from V and 5 from J, leaving 10 bases between them. The CDR3 spells CASSFREGTEAFF. In DNA, the CDR3 is TGTGCCAGCAGCTTTAGGGAAGGGACTGAAGCTTTCTTT.

Here the CDR3 DNA reads TGTGCCAGCAGCTGGAGGGAGACCCAGTACTTC. Translating gives CASSWRETQYF. V and J are TRBV7-2 and TRBJ2-5; D may be TRBD2 (5 bases). The CDR3 runs to 11 residues. CDR1 and CDR2 from the germline V gene are SGHTA and FQGNSA. With 4 bases removed from V and 5 bases from J, the gap between germline ends came to 5 bases.

The rearrangement uses TRBV4-3 and TRBJ1-3; D ambiguous. Germline CDR1 LGHNA, CDR2 YSLEER. V gave up 2 bases and J gave up 4 bases, with 15 bases separating them. CDR3 length equals 16 residues. In nucleotides, the CDR3 is TGCGCCAGCAGCCAAAAAATAACTCACCAGGGAAACACCATATATTTT. Residues: CASSQKITHQGNTIYF.

The count of this clone is one. This sequence joins TRBV7-9 and TRBJ2-7, with 7 bases identical to TRBD2. Germline lookup yields CDR1 SEHNR and CDR2 FQNEAQ (reference sequence). Trimming at V came to 2 bases and at J to 0 bases, leaving 4 bases not matched to a gene. The CDR3 has 15 residues. CDR3 in DNA: TGTGCCAGCAGCTTAACTAGCGTCAGCTCCTACGAGCAGTACTTC. It yields the protein CASSLTSVSSYEQYF. The full variable domain, with the rest looked up from reference TRBV7-9 and TRBJ2-7, is DTGVSQNPRHKITKRGQNVTFRCDPISEHNRLYWYRQTLGQGPEFLTYFQNEAQLEKSRLLSDRFSAERPKGSFSTLEIQRTEQGDSAMYLCASSLTSVSSYEQYFGPGTRLTVT.

The chain has TRBV19 and TRBJ1-5, with D perhaps TRBD1 (6 bases). The V end lost 3 bases, the J end lost 6 bases, and 15 bases lay between the germline ends. Looked up from germline, CDR1 is LNHDA and CDR2 is SQIVND (reference sequence). There are 15 residues in the CDR3. The CDR3 bases are TGTGCCAGTAGTATCAGTGTGCAGGGGATTCAGCCCCAGCATTTT. Amino acid sequence: CASSISVQGIQPQHF.

This CDR3 is CASSPTSGGAFEQFF. CDR3 DNA sequence: TGTGCCAGCAGCCCAACTAGCGGGGGGGCCTTTGAGCAGTTCTTC. V and J are TRBV14 and TRBJ2-1; 13 nucleotides align to TRBD2. Trimming at V came to 4 bases and at J to 9 bases, leaving 6 bases not matched to a gene. There are 15 residues in the CDR3. Germline values: CDR1 SGHDN, CDR2 FVKESK.

This sequence joins TRBV7-9 and TRBJ1-2; D is unclear. CDR1 and CDR2 from the germline V gene are SEHNR and FQNEAQ (reference sequence). CDR3 length: 10 residues. Trimming took off 5 bases at V and 8 bases at J, with 6 bases between the two ends. CDR3 in amino acids: CASSPPGYTF. The CDR3 DNA reads as TGTGCCAGCAGCCCTCCGGGCTACACCTTC.

The chain recombines TRBV10-3 with TRBJ2-5; TRBD2 aligns across 10 bases. The germline V gene has CDR1 ENHRY and CDR2 SYGVKD. The length of the CDR3 is 14 residues. With 8 bases clipped from V and 3 bases from J, the junction kept 6 bases outside the gene matches. CDR3 residues: CAISSGRGEETQYF. The CDR3 DNA reads as TGTGCCATCTCCAGCGGGAGGGGTGAAGAGACCCAGTACTTC.

The chain carries TRBV19 and TRBJ1-2; TRBD1 agrees at 7 bases. Germline CDR1 and CDR2: LNHDA and SQIVND (reference sequence). The CDR3 runs to 13 residues. With V trimmed by 8 bases and J by 6 bases, 9 bases remained unmatched. This CDR3 is CASGQARTNGYTF. CDR3 coding DNA: TGTGCCAGTGGACAGGCCAGAACGAATGGCTACACCTTC.

The chain has TRBV5-1 and TRBJ1-3; D not certain. V was cut by 3 bases and J by 0 bases, with 13 bases left in between. The CDR3 sequence is 16 residues long. The germline gives CDR1 SGHRS, CDR2 YFSETQ. CDR3 DNA sequence: TGCGCCAGCAGCTCGTTATCAGGCAGCTCTGGAAACACCATATATTTT. It specifies CASSSLSGSSGNTIYF.

The rearrangement uses TRBV14 and TRBJ2-6; 11 nucleotides align to TRBD1. The CDR3 extends over 20 amino acids. Trimming took 1 base from V and 0 from J; bases not matched to a gene: 8. CDR1 and CDR2 (germline): SGHDN, FVKESK. The CDR3 loop reads CASSQVGTGGFHSGANVLTF. CDR3 coding DNA: TGTGCCAGCAGCCAAGTTGGGACAGGGGGATTTCACTCTGGGGCCAACGTCCTGACTTTC.

The V and J genes are TRBV30 and TRBJ1-3, with a tentative D call TRBD1 (6 bases). V gave up 4 bases and J gave up 0 bases, with 16 bases separating them. The CDR3 is 16 residues long. Germline CDR1 GTSNPN, CDR2 SVGIG (reference sequence). In nucleotides, the CDR3 is TGTGCCTGGACTAGTATCGGGACATCCTCTGGAAACACCATATATTTT. Translation: CAWTSIGTSSGNTIYF.

The J gene is TRBJ1-4, the V gene TRBV4-2, with TRBD1 matching over 7 bases. The CDR3 totals 15 residues. The V and J ends lost 1 base and 3 bases, in that order; junction bases with no gene match: 2. Germline loops: CDR1 LGHNA, CDR2 YNFKEQ. CDR3 region: CASSQGDRANEKLFF. DNA of the CDR3: TGTGCCAGCAGCCAAGGTGACAGGGCTAATGAAAAACTGTTTTTT.

On this clone: The sample carries other DNA sequences with the same CDR3. The chain links TRBV18 to TRBJ1-5; 10 bases are a match to TRBD1. J lost 2 bases, V lost 3 bases, and 1 base had no gene match. CDR1 and CDR2 from the germline V gene are KGHSH and LQKENI. The CDR3 length is 15 residues. In DNA form, the CDR3 reads TGTGCCAGCTCACCGGGGACAGGGGGCAATCAGCCCCAGCATTTT. It yields the protein CASSPGTGGNQPQHF. Full variable domain (missing parts from reference TRBV18 and TRBJ1-5): NAGVMQNPRHLVRRRGQEARLRCSPMKGHSHVYWYRQLPEEGLKFMVYLQKENIIDESGMPKERFSAEFPKEGPSILRIQQVVRGDSAAYFCASSPGTGGNQPQHFGDGTRLSIL.

The chain is built from TRBV5-4 and TRBJ2-3, with D perhaps TRBD2 (5 bases). The germline V and J ends were trimmed by 4 bases and 2 bases, with 17 bases remaining between them. CDR1 SGHNT and CDR2 YYREEE come from the germline V gene (reference sequence). This CDR3 region has 16 residues. CDR3 nucleotide sequence: TGTGCCAGCAGCATTGAGTTAGCGTTTTACACAGATACGCAGTATTTT. This encodes CASSIELAFYTDTQYF. The full variable domain, rest sourced from reference TRBV5-4 and TRBJ2-3, is ETGVTQSPTHLIKTRGQQVTLRCSSQSGHNTVSWYQQALGQGPQFIFQYYREEENGRGNFPPRFSGLQFPNYSSELNVNALELDDSALYLCASSIELAFYTDTQYFGPGTRLTVL.

The rearrangement joins TRBV9 to TRBJ2-6; the D is unclear. This CDR3 contains 16 residues. The germline V gene has CDR1 SGDLS and CDR2 YYNGEE. The V end was cut by 3 bases, the J end by 0 bases, with 10 bases between. The CDR3 loop is CASSAEQDSGANVLTF. The CDR3 DNA follows: TGTGCCAGCAGCGCGGAGCAGGACTCTGGGGCCAACGTCCTGACTTTC.

This CDR3 is CASGGGDLKSVHNSPLHF. The CDR3 DNA is TGTGCCAGCGGTGGAGGGGACCTTAAATCCGTTCATAATTCACCCCTCCACTTT. The chain is built from TRBV28 and TRBJ1-6, with D tentatively TRBD1 (5 bases). The CDR3 sequence is 18 residues long. The V end lost 8 bases, the J end lost 5 bases, and 25 bases lay between the germline ends. Germline loops: CDR1 MDHEN, CDR2 SYDVKM.

The gene calls are TRBV9 and TRBJ2-5, with 9 bases identical to TRBD2. CDR3 length: 15 residues. Germline CDR1 is SGDLS and CDR2 is YYNGEE. With V trimmed by 5 bases and J by 5 bases, 10 bases remained unmatched. The CDR3 spells CASRQRRGGWETQYF. CDR3 sequence (DNA): TGTGCCAGCAGGCAACGGCGGGGGGGCTGGGAGACCCAGTACTTC.

This clone was recorded once. CDR3 residues: CASHPGLAGGEQYF. CDR3 bases: TGCGCCAGTCACCCGGGACTAGCGGGGGGTGAGCAGTACTTC. The rearrangement links TRBV5-1 to TRBJ2-7; the match to TRBD2 covers 15 bases. The CDR3 loop spans 14 amino acids. Unmatched junction bases numbered 7, after V lost 8 bases and J lost 7 bases. Germline V gene lookup returns CDR1 SGHRS and CDR2 YFSETQ.

The chain links TRBV7-7 to TRBJ2-7; TRBD2 matches at 7 bases. The CDR3 sequence is 16 residues long. V was pared by 5 bases and J by 0 bases, with 10 bases of the junction left unmatched. The germline V gene encodes CDR1 SSHAT and CDR2 FNYEAQ (reference sequence). This CDR3 reads CASSPGGAGVSYEQYF. The CDR3 bases are TGTGCCAGCAGCCCGGGGGGAGCAGGCGTCTCCTACGAGCAGTACTTC.